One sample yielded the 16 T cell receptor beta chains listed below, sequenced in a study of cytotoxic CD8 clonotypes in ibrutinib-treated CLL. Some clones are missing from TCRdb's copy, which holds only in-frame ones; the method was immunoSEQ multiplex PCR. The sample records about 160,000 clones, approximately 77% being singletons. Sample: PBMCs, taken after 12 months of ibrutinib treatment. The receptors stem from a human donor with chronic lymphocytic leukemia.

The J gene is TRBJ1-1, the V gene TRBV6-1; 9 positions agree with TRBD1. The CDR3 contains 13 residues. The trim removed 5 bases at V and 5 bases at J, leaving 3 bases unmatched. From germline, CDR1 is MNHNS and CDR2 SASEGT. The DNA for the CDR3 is TGTGCCAGCAGTCGACAGGGGGATACTGAAGCTTTCTTT. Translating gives CASSRQGDTEAFF.

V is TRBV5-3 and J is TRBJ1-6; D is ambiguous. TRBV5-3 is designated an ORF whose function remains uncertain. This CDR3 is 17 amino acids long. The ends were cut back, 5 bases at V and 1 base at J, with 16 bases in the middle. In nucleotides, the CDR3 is TGTGCCAGAAGGTATTACTCAAGGGCGTCCTATAATTCACCCCTCCACTTT. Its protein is CARRYYSRASYNSPLHF.

The CDR3 nucleotides are TGTGCCAGCAGTTCTGAGGGACTGAACACTGAAGCTTTCTTT. Amino acid sequence: CASSSEGLNTEAFF. The chain recombines TRBV28 with TRBJ1-1; weak D call: TRBD1 (5 bases). CDR1 is MDHEN, CDR2 SYDVKM, per germline. V dropped 4 bases and J dropped 0 bases, with 9 bases sitting between them. This CDR3 is built from 14 residues.

DNA for the CDR3: TGCAGCGTTGAAGCCCGGGACAGGGCTTCCTACGAGCAGTACTTC. Protein product: CSVEARDRASYEQYF. The chain employs TRBV29-1 and TRBJ2-7; 9 bases are a match to TRBD1. This CDR3 contains 15 residues. Trimming removed 1 base from V and 1 base from J; junction bases left unmatched: 5. The germline V gene has CDR1 SQVTM and CDR2 ANQGSEA.

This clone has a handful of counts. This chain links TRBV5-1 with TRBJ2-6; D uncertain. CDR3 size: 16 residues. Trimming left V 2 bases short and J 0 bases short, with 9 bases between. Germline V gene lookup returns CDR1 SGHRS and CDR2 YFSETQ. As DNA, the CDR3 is TGCGCCAGCAGCTTACAAACCCACTCTGGGGCCAACGTCCTGACTTTC. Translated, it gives CASSLQTHSGANVLTF.

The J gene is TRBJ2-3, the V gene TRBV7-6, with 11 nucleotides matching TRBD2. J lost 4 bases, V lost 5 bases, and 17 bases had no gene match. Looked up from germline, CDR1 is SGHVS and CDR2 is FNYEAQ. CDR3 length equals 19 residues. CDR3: CASSPGALKLAGEADTQYF. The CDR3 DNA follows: TGTGCCAGCAGCCCCGGGGCTTTAAAACTAGCGGGGGAGGCAGATACGCAGTATTTT. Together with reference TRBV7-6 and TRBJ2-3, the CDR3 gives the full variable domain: GAGVSQSPRYKVTKRGQDVALRCDPISGHVSLYWYRQALGQGPEFLTYFNYEAQQDKSGLPNDRFSAERPEGSISTLTIQRTEQRDSAMYRCASSPGALKLAGEADTQYFGPGTRLTVL.

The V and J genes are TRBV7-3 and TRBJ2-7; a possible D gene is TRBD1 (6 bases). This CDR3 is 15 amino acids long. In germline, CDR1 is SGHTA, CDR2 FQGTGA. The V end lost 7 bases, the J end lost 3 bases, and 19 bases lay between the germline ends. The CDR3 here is CASITTFGQLYEQYF. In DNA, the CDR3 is TGTGCCAGCATCACCACTTTCGGACAGCTCTACGAGCAGTACTTC.

CDR3 sequence: CASSPVEPTEAFF. The CDR3, as DNA: TGTGCCAGCAGTCCCGTTGAACCCACTGAAGCTTTCTTT. The genes are TRBV6-5 and TRBJ1-1; D is undetermined. The V end lost 5 bases, the J end lost 4 bases, and 11 bases lay between the germline ends. The CDR3 spans 13 residues. Per the germline V gene, CDR1 is MNHEY and CDR2 is SVGAGI.

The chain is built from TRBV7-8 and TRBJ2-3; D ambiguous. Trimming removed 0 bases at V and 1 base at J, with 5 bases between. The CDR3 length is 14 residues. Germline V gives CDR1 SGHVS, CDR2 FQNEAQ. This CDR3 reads CASSLARRTDTQYF. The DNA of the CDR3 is TGTGCCAGCAGCTTAGCGAGGCGCACAGATACGCAGTATTTT.

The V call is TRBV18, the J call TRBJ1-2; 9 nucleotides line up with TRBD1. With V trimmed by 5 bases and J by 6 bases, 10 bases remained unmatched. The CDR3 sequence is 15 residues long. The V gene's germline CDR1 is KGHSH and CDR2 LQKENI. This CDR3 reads CASSAGTGRFDGYTF. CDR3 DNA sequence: TGTGCCAGCTCAGCAGGGACAGGGAGGTTTGATGGCTACACCTTC.

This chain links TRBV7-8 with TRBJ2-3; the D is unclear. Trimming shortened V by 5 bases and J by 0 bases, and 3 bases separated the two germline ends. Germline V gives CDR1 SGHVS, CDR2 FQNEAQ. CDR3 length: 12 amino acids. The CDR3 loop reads CASSPSTDTQYF. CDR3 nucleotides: TGTGCCAGCAGCCCTAGCACAGATACGCAGTATTTT.

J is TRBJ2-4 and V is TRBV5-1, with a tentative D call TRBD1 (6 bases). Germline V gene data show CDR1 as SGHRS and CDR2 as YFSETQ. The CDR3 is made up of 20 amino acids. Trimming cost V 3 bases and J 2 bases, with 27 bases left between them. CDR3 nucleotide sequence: TGCGCCAGCAGCTGGTTAGGATCGGGTTCAGGGGATGGGTCCAAAAACATTCAGTACTTC. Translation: CASSWLGSGSGDGSKNIQYF.

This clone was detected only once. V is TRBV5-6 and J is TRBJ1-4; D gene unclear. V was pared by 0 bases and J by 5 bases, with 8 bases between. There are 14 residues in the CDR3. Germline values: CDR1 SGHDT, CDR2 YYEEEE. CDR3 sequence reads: CASSLDSRNEKLFF. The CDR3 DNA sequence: TGTGCCAGCAGCTTGGACAGTAGAAATGAAAAACTGTTTTTT.

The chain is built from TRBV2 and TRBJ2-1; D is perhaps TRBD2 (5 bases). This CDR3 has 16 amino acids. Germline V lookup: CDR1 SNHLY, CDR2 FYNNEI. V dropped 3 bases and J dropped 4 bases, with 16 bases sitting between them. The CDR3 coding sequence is TGTGCCAGCAGTGAGGTTAGTGCGGGCCCATACAATGAGCAGTTCTTC. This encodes CASSEVSAGPYNEQFF.

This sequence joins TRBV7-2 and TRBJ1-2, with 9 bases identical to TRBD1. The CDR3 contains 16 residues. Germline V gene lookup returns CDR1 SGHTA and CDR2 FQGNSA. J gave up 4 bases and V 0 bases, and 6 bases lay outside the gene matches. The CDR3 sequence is CASSLAVVGQGYGYTF. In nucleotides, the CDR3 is TGTGCCAGCAGCTTAGCGGTGGTGGGACAGGGCTATGGCTACACCTTC.

The CDR3 region is CASSYRTEAFF. The CDR3 DNA is TGTGCCAGCAGTTATCGGACTGAAGCTTTCTTT. V and J are TRBV6-6 and TRBJ1-1; D unresolved. In germline, CDR1 is MNHNY, CDR2 SVGAGI (reference sequence). Trimming pared 3 bases from V and 5 bases from J, leaving 4 bases between. The CDR3 spans 11 residues.